This T cell receptor (beta chain) was captured in a study of T cell responses to AZD1222 COVID-19 vaccine. Study-wide results and limits: Close to half of spike-specific TCRs reportedly recognize unmutated variant regions.

TCRdb's copy holds only in-frame clones and misses some; the assay was immunoSEQ multiplex PCR. The sample holds roughly 120,000 clones, about 85% seen once. The CDR3 has 15 amino acids. The germline V gene encodes CDR1 SEHNR and CDR2 FQNEAQ (reference sequence). V was clipped by 1 base and J by 11 bases, with 20 bases between them. In regard to this clone: The antigen is unknown.

The sequenced sample was peripheral blood, obtained on day 0 of AZD1222 vaccination. This TCR was sampled from an adult in good health. The chain couples TRBV7-9 to TRBJ1-1, with D possibly TRBD1 on 6 matching bases. This CDR3 reads CASSLDAAGERRAFF. The CDR3 DNA sequence: TGTGCCAGCAGCTTAGACGCGGCAGGGGAGAGGCGTGCTTTCTTT.